This T cell receptor beta chain was retrieved from a study of blood T cell repertoires in COVID-19. Assay used: immunoSEQ multiplex PCR; TCRdb lists only in-frame clones, some missing. The table records 50,000 to 65,000 clones, roughly 88% of them present only once. The V end was cut by 4 bases, the J end by 7 bases, with 21 bases between. The CDR3 covers 16 residues. Germline V lookup: CDR1 SGHDT, CDR2 YYEEEE. This TCR was sampled from a middle-aged man with active COVID-19. The sequencing sample was made of peripheral blood. This chain joins TRBV5-6 and TRBJ2-1; a weak D match, TRBD1 (6 bases). In DNA form, the CDR3 reads TGTGCCAGCAGCCAAATAGACAGGTCGGGCTCGAATGAGCAGTTCTTC. It is translated as CASSQIDRSGSNEQFF.